These 23 T cell receptor beta chains came from one sample sequenced in a study of T cell repertoires in cytomegalovirus infection (dated by TCRdb to between 2018 and 2020). The sequencing machine was an Illumina HiSeq 1500. The public reads were quality trimmed at Q25 with fastp and then assembled into clones with MiXCR by TCRdb, keeping productive beta chains. Entries that share a CDR3 protein sequence are merged under the most common genes and DNA. A total of about 450,000 distinct CDR3 sequences appear in this sample, under 40% of them only once. About an eighth of the sample is in the top ten clones. The sequenced sample was PBMCs. The source is a human donor in good health (CMV status not recorded). Some clones in this sample may be carry-over from other donors' samples.

The J gene is TRBJ1-5, the V gene TRBV29-1; no clear D. CDR1 and CDR2 from the germline V gene are SQVTM and ANQGSEA. The CDR3 is made up of 10 amino acids. V lost 3 bases to trimming and J lost 10 bases, with 7 bases between them. As DNA, the CDR3 is TGCAGCGTTGAGGTTGTCCCCCAGCATTTT. It is translated as CSVEVVPQHF.

The chain has TRBV6-6 and TRBJ2-7; D is unclear. Trimming took off 9 bases at V and 4 bases at J, with 16 bases between the two ends. CDR1 is MNHNY and CDR2 is SVGAGI in the germline V gene (reference sequence). The CDR3 has 13 amino acids. CDR3 protein: CASGTQLEYEQYF. Written as DNA, the CDR3 is TGTGCCAGTGGAACTCAGTTGGAATACGAGCAGTACTTC.

The chain joins TRBV18 to TRBJ1-5; D possibly corresponds to TRBD1 (5 bases). V lost 3 bases, J lost 1 base, and 10 bases lay in between. Germline CDR1 reads KGHSH; CDR2 reads LQKENI. This CDR3 comprises 15 residues. In DNA form, the CDR3 reads TGTGCCAGCTCACCTAATAAGGGGAGCAATCAGCCCCAGCATTTT. Protein sequence: CASSPNKGSNQPQHF.

The sample holds a few counts of this clonotype. The genes are TRBV7-8 and TRBJ2-7, with D perhaps being TRBD1 or TRBD2 (5 bases each). There are 14 residues in the CDR3. Germline V gives CDR1 SGHVS, CDR2 FQNEAQ. The V end was cut by 5 bases, the J end by 0 bases, with 11 bases between. CDR3 sequence reads: CASSLGAFSYEQYF. CDR3 nucleotide sequence: TGTGCCAGCAGCCTCGGGGCCTTCTCCTACGAGCAGTACTTC. The whole variable domain, remainder taken from reference TRBV7-8 and TRBJ2-7, is GAGVSQSPRYKVAKRGQDVALRCDPISGHVSLFWYQQALGQGPEFLTYFQNEAQLDKSGLPSDRFFAERPEGSVSTLKIQRTQQEDSAVYLCASSLGAFSYEQYFGPGTRLTVT.

Comments on this clonotype: With a much larger clone just one base away, this may be a read error. The genes are TRBV7-6 and TRBJ2-5, with D possibly being TRBD1 (5 bases). The CDR3 contains 14 residues. CDR1 and CDR2 (germline): SGHVS, FNYEAQ. The CDR3 sequence: CASSSGATQDTQYF. CDR3 sequence (DNA): TGTGCCAGCAGCTCTGGGGCTACCCAAGACACCCAGTACTTC.

There are a few counts of this clonotype. The V and J genes are TRBV10-3 and TRBJ1-6; D unclear. This CDR3 spans 14 amino acids. Germline V lookup: CDR1 ENHRY, CDR2 SYGVKD. Trimming left V 1 base short and J 4 bases short, with 5 bases between. CDR3 in DNA: TGTGCCATCAGTGAGTTGAATTATAATTCACCCCTCCACTTT. Translating it yields CAISELNYNSPLHF.

This clonotype was detected only a few times. The chain recombines TRBV4-3 with TRBJ1-2; TRBD1 is a possible D gene (5 bases). Trimming took off 0 bases at V and 2 bases at J, with 10 bases between the two ends. Germline CDR1 LGHNA, CDR2 YSLEER. CDR3 size: 15 residues. The CDR3 coding sequence is TGCGCCAGCAGCCAAGAAACAGGCTTCAACTATGGCTACACCTTC. This codes for CASSQETGFNYGYTF.

V gene TRBV18 combines with J gene TRBJ1-6, with D uncertain. V lost 1 base and J 5 bases, leaving 24 bases between the germline ends. The CDR3 is 20 residues long. Germline V gives CDR1 KGHSH, CDR2 LQKENI. As DNA, the CDR3 is TGTGCCAGCTCACCACTATTGACGCGCGCGGAGGGTGGGGATAATTCACCCCTCCACTTT. The encoded protein is CASSPLLTRAEGGDNSPLHF.

The chain uses TRBV5-1 and TRBJ1-1; tentatively, D is TRBD1 (6 bases). This CDR3 region has 18 residues. V gave up 4 bases and J gave up 1 base, with 23 bases separating them. The V gene's germline CDR1 is SGHRS and CDR2 YFSETQ. This chain's CDR3 is CASSPGPTGNVGNTEAFF. CDR3 in DNA: TGCGCCAGCAGCCCAGGCCCTACAGGGAACGTTGGGAACACTGAAGCTTTCTTT.

Written as DNA, the CDR3 is TGTGCCAGCAGTTTATGGTCCACTAATGAAAAACTGTTTTTT. It translates to CASSLWSTNEKLFF. V is TRBV28 and J is TRBJ1-4; D uncertain. The V end lost 0 bases, the J end lost 2 bases, and 4 bases lay between the germline ends. CDR3 length: 14 amino acids. Germline V gene data show CDR1 as MDHEN and CDR2 as SYDVKM.

This clonotype has more than one count but fewer than ten. CDR3 protein: CASSGTGTSGGALDIQYF. In nucleotides, the CDR3 is TGCGCCAGCAGCGGCACCGGGACTAGCGGGGGAGCCCTTGACATTCAGTACTTC. This chain connects TRBV5-1 to TRBJ2-4; TRBD2 agrees at 14 bases. V lost 4 bases and J lost 8; bases outside the gene matches: 14. CDR1 and CDR2 from the germline V gene are SGHRS and YFSETQ. The CDR3 has 18 residues.

The sample holds a few counts of this clonotype. J is TRBJ1-4 and V is TRBV7-9; tentatively, D is TRBD1 (5 bases). This CDR3 spans 16 amino acids. Trimming took off 5 bases at V and 4 bases at J, with 17 bases between the two ends. Germline V lookup: CDR1 SEHNR, CDR2 FQNEAQ (reference sequence). This CDR3 reads CASSPLGAQDNEKLFF. The CDR3 nucleotides read TGTGCCAGCAGCCCACTTGGGGCACAGGATAATGAAAAACTGTTTTTT.

Worth noting for this clonotype: An end of the junction differs from the germline gene, which may be a read error. The J gene is TRBJ1-2, the V gene TRBV24-1; tentatively, D is TRBD1 (5 bases). Germline values: CDR1 KGHDR, CDR2 SFDVKD. The CDR3 has 14 amino acids. CDR3 bases: TGTGCCACCAGTGGGGCGACAGATAACTATGTCTACACCTTC. This encodes CATSGATDNYVYTF.

There are many counts of this clonotype. The chain recombines TRBV7-2 with TRBJ1-5; D call uncertain. Germline V gene lookup returns CDR1 SGHTA and CDR2 FQGNSA. Trimming removed 3 bases at V and 4 bases at J, with 4 bases between. This CDR3 comprises 12 residues. In nucleotides, the CDR3 is TGTGCCAGCAGCTTCCCGAATCAGCCCCAGCATTTT. Protein sequence: CASSFPNQPQHF.

At least ten counts were recorded for this clonotype. The chain combines TRBV7-6 with TRBJ2-6; tentative D call: TRBD2 (6 bases). Germline V gene data show CDR1 as SGHVS and CDR2 as FNYEAQ. The ends were cut back, 4 bases at V and 1 base at J, with 14 bases in the middle. CDR3 size: 17 residues. CDR3 sequence reads: CASSSLAGGSGANVLTF. The CDR3 DNA is TGTGCCAGCAGCTCCCTCGCTGGGGGGTCTGGGGCCAACGTCCTGACTTTC.

This clonotype was observed at least ten times. This chain connects TRBV7-2 to TRBJ2-1; D not resolved. This CDR3 has 13 amino acids. From germline, CDR1 is SGHTA and CDR2 FQGNSA. Between the trimmed V and J ends, which lost 2 bases and 4 bases, there was a span of 6 bases. CDR3 DNA: TGTGCCAGCAGCTTAACAGTTTACAATGAGCAGTTCTTC. Encoded protein: CASSLTVYNEQFF. Full variable domain (missing parts from reference TRBV7-2 and TRBJ2-1): GAGVSQSPSNKVTEKGKDVELRCDPISGHTALYWYRQSLGQGLEFLIYFQGNSAPDKSGLPSDRFSAERTGGSVSTLTIQRTQQEDSAVYLCASSLTVYNEQFFGPGTRLTVL.

V is TRBV5-6 and J is TRBJ2-7; maybe TRBD2 (6 bases). The CDR3 runs 16 residues. V dropped 1 base and J dropped 0 bases, with 14 bases sitting between them. CDR1 SGHDT and CDR2 YYEEEE come from the germline V gene. The CDR3 bases are TGTGCCAGCAGCTTGCTTGCGGGGCCGAGCTCCTACGAGCAGTACTTC. Protein: CASSLLAGPSSYEQYF. Complete variable domain (other parts from reference TRBV5-6 and TRBJ2-7): DAGVTQSPTHLIKTRGQQVTLRCSPKSGHDTVSWYQQALGQGPQFIFQYYEEEERQRGNFPDRFSGHQFPNYSSELNVNALLLGDSALYLCASSLLAGPSSYEQYFGPGTRLTVT.

As concerns this clonotype: With a much larger clone just one base away, this may be a read error. J is TRBJ2-6 and V is TRBV7-2, with TRBD1 matching over 7 bases. CDR1 and CDR2 from the germline V gene are SGHTA and FQGNSA. The CDR3 loop spans 20 amino acids. CDR3 amino acids: CASSLAVPATGSTGASVLTF. Written as DNA, the CDR3 is TGTGCCAGCAGCTTAGCGGTACCGGCGACAGGGTCAACTGGGGCCAGCGTCCTGACTTTC. Using reference TRBV7-2 and TRBJ2-6 for the parts outside the CDR3, the full variable domain is GAGVSQSPSNKVTEKGKDVELRCDPISGHTALYWYRQSLGQGLEFLIYFQGNSAPDKSGLPSDRFSAERTGGSVSTLTIQRTQQEDSAVYLCASSLAVPATGSTGASVLTFGAGSRLTVL.

The chain carries TRBV10-3 and TRBJ1-5; 9 bases fit TRBD1. CDR1 ENHRY and CDR2 SYGVKD come from the germline V gene. This CDR3 contains 19 residues. V was clipped by 2 bases and J by 7 bases; unmatched bases: 18. The CDR3 sequence: CAISEAAGDREGFNQPQHF. CDR3 nucleotides: TGTGCCATCAGTGAGGCCGCCGGGGACAGGGAGGGTTTTAACCAGCCCCAGCATTTT.

This clonotype was observed a handful of times. The chain combines TRBV3-1 with TRBJ2-5, with a weak D call TRBD1 (5 bases). Germline-derived CDR1 and CDR2 are LGHDT and YNNKEL (reference sequence). CDR3 size: 14 residues. Trimming left V 6 bases short and J 4 bases short, with 15 bases between. The CDR3 loop reads CASRQGRILETQYF. CDR3 nucleotides: TGTGCCAGCAGGCAGGGAAGGATCCTAGAGACCCAGTACTTC.

This clonotype was counted between two and nine times. The V and J genes are TRBV19 and TRBJ1-5; D is unresolved. Germline CDR1 and CDR2: LNHDA and SQIVND (reference sequence). The V and J ends lost 4 bases and 14 bases respectively, with 15 bases between them. CDR3 length equals 12 residues. CDR3: CASSTRLIPEHF. The DNA of the CDR3 is TGTGCCAGTAGTACCCGACTCATACCAGAGCATTTT.

This chain links TRBV6-2 or TRBV6-3 with TRBJ1-5; perhaps TRBD1 as D (5 bases). Germline values: CDR1 MNHEY, CDR2 SVGEGT. V gave up 6 bases and J gave up 6 bases, with 24 bases separating them. This CDR3 spans 17 amino acids. CDR3 bases: TGTGCCAGCAGCTCAACCCGCCAGGGAGCCCGGGGTCAGCCCCAGCATTTT. The encoded protein is CASSSTRQGARGQPQHF.

The chain is built from TRBV2 and TRBJ1-3, with D maybe TRBD1 (6 bases). Trimming shortened V by 7 bases and J by 2 bases, and 18 bases separated the two germline ends. CDR1 is SNHLY and CDR2 is FYNNEI in the germline V gene. This CDR3 region has 16 residues. The CDR3 region is CASKKILTGPGNTIYF. Here the CDR3 DNA reads TGTGCCAGCAAAAAAATCCTAACAGGGCCTGGAAACACCATATATTTT.